A selection of T cell receptor beta chains follows, all from one sample in a study of blood T cell repertoires in COVID-19. Only in-frame clones appear in the TCRdb table, and some are missing; sequencing was by immunoSEQ multiplex PCR. Among roughly 68,000 clones, 65% to 85% were seen once, and the ten largest hold 14% to 15%. The sequenced material came from peripheral blood. These receptors originate from a man aged 60-69 years with COVID-19, enrolled during active disease. CDR3s include the opening cysteine and the closing phenylalanine or tryptophan. The D gene is left open where the match is weak. Size is omitted from some rows. Given values are once, few, many or a class for expanded clones.

V	J	D	size	DNA	CDR3
TRBV5-1	TRBJ2-3	TRBD2	.	TGCGCCAGCAGTTCGAGCGGGAGGGCCGAAGATACGCAGTATTTT	CASSSSGRAEDTQYF
TRBV11-3	TRBJ2-7	TRBD2	.	TGTGCCAGCAGCTTAGAAGGGAGGGGCGAGCAGTACTTC	CASSLEGRGEQYF
TRBV29-1	TRBJ2-3	.	.	TGCAGCGCCTCCCCGGCCCAGCGGCCCACAGATACGCAGTATTTT	CSASPAQRPTDTQYF
TRBV6-5	TRBJ2-7	TRBD1	.	TGTGCCAGCACCGGGACAGGTCTGAACGAGCAGTACTTC	CASTGTGLNEQYF
TRBV4-1	TRBJ1-6	.	medium-sized	TGCGCCAGCAGCCAGTCCCAGTTCTATAATTCACCCCTCCACTTT	CASSQSQFYNSPLHF
TRBV28	TRBJ2-7	TRBD2	.	TGTGCCAGCAGCCCATCAACTAGCGGGGGCTACGAGCAGTACTTC	CASSPSTSGGYEQYF
TRBV24-1	TRBJ2-1	TRBD1	once	TGTGCCACCAGTGATTCGACAGGGTACAATGAGCAGTTCTTC	CATSDSTGYNEQFF
TRBV25-1	TRBJ1-2	.	.	TGTGCCAGCAGTGTAGGGGAAGAGGAGGGCTACACCTTC	CASSVGEEEGYTF
TRBV5-1	TRBJ1-6	TRBD1	few	TGCGCCAGCAGCTCAACCGGGACAGGGGTTGGTTCACCCCTCCACTTT	CASSSTGTGVGSPLHF
TRBV4-1	TRBJ1-1	TRBD1	.	TGCGCCAGCAGCCGGGGGACAGGGTACACTGAAGCTTTCTTT	CASSRGTGYTEAFF
TRBV7-7	TRBJ2-1	TRBD2	.	TGTGCCAGCAGCTTAGGTCTAGCGGGGTTCAATGAGCAGTTCTTC	CASSLGLAGFNEQFF
TRBV20-1	TRBJ1-2	TRBD1	.	TGCAGTGCTAGTCTTTGGGGACAGGGGGCGGATGGCTACACCTTC	CSASLWGQGADGYTF
TRBV5-1	TRBJ1-1	TRBD1	few	TGCGCCAGCAGCTCACAGGACAGGTACACTGAAGCTTTCTTT	CASSSQDRYTEAFF
TRBV18	TRBJ2-6	.	once	TGTGCCAGCTCACCACCGAGTTATGGGGCCAACGTCCTGACTTTC	CASSPPSYGANVLTF
TRBV5-1	TRBJ1-1	TRBD1	.	TGCGCCAGCAGCTTTGGAGACAGGGTCACTGAAGCTTTCTTT	CASSFGDRVTEAFF
TRBV6-1	TRBJ1-6	.	.	TGTGCCAGCAGTGAACCGGCAGGCCTTAATTCACCCCTCCACTTT	CASSEPAGLNSPLHF
TRBV27	TRBJ1-2	.	.	TGTGCCAGCAGCCCCCCAGGCTTCTATGGCTACACCTTC	CASSPPGFYGYTF
TRBV6-5	TRBJ2-5	.	.	TGTGCCAGCAAGCAAGCGGTGTTTCAAGAGACCCAGTACTTC	CASKQAVFQETQYF
TRBV19	TRBJ1-3	.	once	TGTGCCAGTATAGCGCAGGCTTTCTCTGGAAACACCATATATTTT	CASIAQAFSGNTIYF
TRBV5-1	TRBJ2-7	.	once	TGCGCCAGCAGCTGGAGGAGAGACGAGCAGTACTTC	CASSWRRDEQYF
TRBV5-6	TRBJ2-5	TRBD2	.	TGTGCCAGCAGCTTGGTTACTAGCGGGAGGGCAGAGACCCAGTACTTC	CASSLVTSGRAETQYF
TRBV4-2	TRBJ2-1	.	once	TGTGCCAGCAGCCAGCTAACGACAGATCCCTCGAAGTTCTTC	CASSQLTTDPSKFF
TRBV11-2	TRBJ1-4	.	few	TGTGCCAGCAGCCACGGACGGGGGGCTGGTAATGAAAAACTGTTTTTT	CASSHGRGAGNEKLFF
TRBV28	TRBJ2-1	TRBD1	.	TGTGCCACCCGGGACAGGATTAATGAGCAGTTCTTC	CATRDRINEQFF
TRBV5-6	TRBJ2-7	.	.	TGTGCCAGCAGCTCCCTCCGCGAGCAGTACTTC	CASSSLREQYF
TRBV5-1	TRBJ2-2	TRBD2	few	TGCGCCAGCAGCTTAAGCGGGGGGAGGAACACCGGGGAGCTGTTTTTT	CASSLSGGRNTGELFF
TRBV12-3/TRBV12-4	TRBJ2-3	.	.	TGTGCCAGCAGTTTCGGGGTCACAGATACGCAGTATTTT	CASSFGVTDTQYF
TRBV2	TRBJ2-7	TRBD1	.	TGTGCCAGCAGGACGGGACAGGGGGGTCGGTACGAGCAGTACTTC	CASRTGQGGRYEQYF
TRBV13	TRBJ2-1	TRBD2	.	TGTGCCAGCAGCTCGACTAGCGGGTCCTACAATGAGCAGTTCTTC	CASSSTSGSYNEQFF
TRBV4-1	TRBJ2-3	.	.	TGCGCCAGCAGCCAAGAACCCCCAGACTCCAGCACAGATACGCAGTATTTT	CASSQEPPDSSTDTQYF
TRBV9	TRBJ2-7	.	.	TGTGCCAGCAGCCCCCTCGGGATGCCAACCGACGAGCAGTACTTC	CASSPLGMPTDEQYF
TRBV5-1	TRBJ2-7	TRBD2	many	TGCGCCAGCAGCCCGCCAGGACTAGCGGGGGGGAGCTACGAGCAGTACTTC	CASSPPGLAGGSYEQYF
TRBV6-5	TRBJ2-3	TRBD1	few	TGTGCCAGCGGGACAGACCGCACAGATACGCAGTATTTT	CASGTDRTDTQYF
TRBV6-6	TRBJ1-1	.	once	TGTGCCAGCATTCCAGGGTTAAGGAACACTGAAGCTTTCTTT	CASIPGLRNTEAFF
TRBV6-5	TRBJ1-4	.	.	TGTGCCAGCAGTTACTCCGGAGATGAAAAACTGTTTTTT	CASSYSGDEKLFF
TRBV19	TRBJ2-2	TRBD2	.	TGTGCCAGTACCTCTAGCGGGAGGAGAACCGGGGAGCTGTTTTTT	CASTSSGRRTGELFF
TRBV9	TRBJ2-3	TRBD2	.	TGTGCCAGCAGCCGGGCTAGCGGGGGGTCAGATACGCAGTATTTT	CASSRASGGSDTQYF